This T cell receptor beta chain was captured by sequencing in a study of T cells expressing NK-cell markers. Whole-study context: Source material for TCR beta repertoires consisted of sorted CD3+CD56+NKG2C+, CD3+CD56+NKG2C- and CD3+CD56-NKG2C+ T cells.

Study-wide results and limits: The leading position in the CD3+CD56-NKG2C+ fraction of a few donors also went to these clonotypes.

About this clonotype itself: Its antigen is not known.

It was by 5'RACE template switching with UMIs that TCR beta cDNA was made. TCRdb re-called the 5' RACE reads; one entry per CDR3 protein, DNA not given. This sample's table has roughly 380,000 distinct CDR3 sequences. This CDR3 has 13 amino acids. CDR1 and CDR2 from the germline V gene are KGHSH and LQKENI. This clonotype was sampled from a man between 18 and 69 years old in good health. The sequenced sample consisted of blood T cells: a sorted CD56 or NKG2C T cell subset, CD4+ or CD8+ T cells, or bulk PBMC T cells (not recorded which). The rearrangement joins TRBV18 to TRBJ2-7; TCRdb's D gene call, TRBD1, goes unchecked for lack of DNA. The CDR3 is CASSGQGGYEQYF.